This record concerns one TCR beta chain sequence. These data are taken from a study of blood T cell repertoires in COVID-19. Study-level information: Donors in the United States, Italy and Spain gave samples during acute or convalescent COVID-19. T cells, B-cell-depleted T cells, or PBMCs provided the cDNA or gDNA that served as material.

Per the original methods: Reference gene primer amplification yielded estimated nucleated cell counts. Clones were read by immunoSEQ multiplex PCR, and TCRdb kept only the in-frame ones, dropping some. Clone size and V and J calls were adopted from that table, with D and trimming inferred from the DNA. The table includes fewer than 85,000 clones, approximately 82% detected once. Trimming pared 3 bases from V and 3 bases from J, leaving 27 bases between. Germline V lookup: CDR1 DFQATT, CDR2 SNEGSKA (reference sequence). The CDR3 consists of 18 residues. This TCR was sampled from a woman aged 55-69 years with acute or convalescent COVID-19. Specimen: peripheral blood. The chain links TRBV20-1 to TRBJ2-7; tentatively, D is TRBD1 (6 bases). CDR3 sequence: CSASPPTRTEENFYEQYF. CDR3 coding DNA: TGCAGTGCTAGTCCGCCCACTCGGACAGAAGAAAACTTCTACGAGCAGTACTTC.